This TCR beta chain was retrieved from a study of blood T cell repertoires in COVID-19. TCRdb's copy holds only in-frame clones and misses some; the assay was immunoSEQ multiplex PCR. Of approximately 300,000 clones listed, more than 70% are singletons. The sample taken for sequencing was peripheral blood. This TCR was recovered from a woman younger than 45 with COVID-19, enrolled during active disease.

CDR3 nucleotides: TGCGCCAGCAGCCAAGATTTCAGCGGGAGGCCTAATGAGCAGTTCTTC. Translation: CASSQDFSGRPNEQFF. This rearrangement joins TRBV4-3 to TRBJ2-1; TRBD2 matches 9 bases. Trimming cost V 0 bases and J 7 bases; bases outside gene matches: 7. The germline gives CDR1 LGHNA, CDR2 YSLEER. The CDR3 is made up of 16 amino acids.